This T cell receptor beta chain emerged from a study of shared T cell receptors in the human thymus. CDR1 is SGHRS and CDR2 is YFSETQ in the germline V gene. Unmatched junction bases numbered 19, after V lost 0 bases and J lost 4 bases. This CDR3 is 20 amino acids long. TCRdb keeps only in-frame clones here, not all; method: immunoSEQ multiplex PCR. The profile shows about 660,000 clones, around 87% of them singletons. These data were likewise used in another study, on human thymus T cells. In that study: Apparent skewing of V and J gene usage characterized both thymic and blood repertoires.

This TCR derives from a boy under two years old with a congenital heart defect. V usage is TRBV5-1 and J usage is TRBJ2-1; 7 bases map to TRBD2. Sequencing input: thymocytes. CDR3 nucleotide sequence: TGCGCCAGCAGCTTGGAACAACTAGCGATTCCCGATCGATTATACAATGAGCAGTTCTTC. This sequence encodes CASSLEQLAIPDRLYNEQFF.